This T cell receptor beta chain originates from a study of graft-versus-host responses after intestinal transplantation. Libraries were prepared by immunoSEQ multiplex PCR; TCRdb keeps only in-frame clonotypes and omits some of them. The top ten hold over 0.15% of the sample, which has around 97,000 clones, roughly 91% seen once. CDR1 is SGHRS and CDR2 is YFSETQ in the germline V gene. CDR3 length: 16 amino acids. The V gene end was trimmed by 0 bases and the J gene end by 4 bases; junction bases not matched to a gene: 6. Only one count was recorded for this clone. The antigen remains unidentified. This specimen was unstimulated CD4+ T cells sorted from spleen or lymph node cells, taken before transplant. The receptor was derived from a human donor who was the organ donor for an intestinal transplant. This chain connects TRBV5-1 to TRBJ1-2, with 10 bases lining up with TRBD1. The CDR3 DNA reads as TGCGCCAGCAGCTTGGCCAAGACAGGGGGCGCCTATGGCTACACCTTC. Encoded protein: CASSLAKTGGAYGYTF.